The 25 T cell receptor beta chains presented below share a single source sample, sequenced in a study of T cell clusters in autoimmune cytopenias. Some 34,000 genome equivalents of blood DNA were amplified for TRB. One tube held mixed TRB-A and TRB-B primer pools for touch-down PCR. Reanalyzing the multiplex PCR reads, TCRdb keeps one entry per CDR3 protein, without DNA. The listing contains about 4,000 distinct CDR3 sequences. Sequenced material: peripheral blood. Source of these receptors: a human donor with an autoimmune cytopenia or autoimmune hepatitis (not recorded which).

This chain uses TRBV19 with TRBJ1-1. There are 15 residues in the CDR3. Germline lookup yields CDR1 LNHDA and CDR2 SQIVND (reference sequence). The chain's CDR3 is CASSALEGGNTEAFF.

This clonotype is labeled large (0.1 to 1%) based on frequency. This chain links TRBV29-1 with TRBJ2-3; the D gene TCRdb calls, TRBD2, cannot be checked with no DNA. The CDR3 spans 13 residues. Germline V lookup: CDR1 SQVTM, CDR2 ANQGSEA. The CDR3: CSVVSGVTDTQYF.

This clonotype is identified as medium-sized from frequency. This chain uses TRBV30 with TRBJ1-1. The germline V gene has CDR1 GTSNPN and CDR2 SVGIG (reference sequence). The CDR3 is 16 amino acids. The CDR3 here is CAWSSGRGKTGTEAFF.

This clonotype is medium-sized by frequency. The rearrangement uses TRBV6-5 and TRBJ1-6; the D gene TCRdb calls, TRBD1, cannot be checked with no DNA. Germline assignment: CDR1 MNHEY and CDR2 SVGAGI. This CDR3 is 14 amino acids long. The CDR3 sequence is CASSRDGGNSPLHF.

This clonotype is medium-sized by frequency. The V call is TRBV19, the J call TRBJ2-1; without DNA, the TCRdb call of TRBD2 cannot be checked. The CDR3 length is 17 residues. Germline V gives CDR1 LNHDA, CDR2 SQIVND (reference sequence). CDR3 protein: CASSPQSSSGRANEQFF.

According to its frequency, this clonotype is medium-sized. This sequence joins TRBV12-3 or TRBV12-4 and TRBJ1-6. CDR3 length: 17 residues. The CDR3 region is CASSLSEGGGLNSPLHF.

This clonotype is identified as medium-sized from frequency. The chain uses TRBV29-1 and TRBJ2-3; TCRdb selects TRBD2, and the lack of DNA leaves this call unchecked. CDR3 size: 18 residues. Germline CDR1 SQVTM, CDR2 ANQGSEA. The CDR3 here is CSVEDWWVAGPSTDTQYF.

In terms of frequency, this clonotype is medium-sized. The chain has TRBV18 and TRBJ2-1; the TCRdb D gene call, TRBD1, has no DNA to confirm it. The CDR3 spans 15 residues. Germline V gene sequence: CDR1 KGHSH, CDR2 LQKENI. CDR3 sequence reads: CASSPTGGVNNEQFF.

This clonotype shows up as medium-sized by frequency. CDR3 residues: CASSPRSRDRVTYNEQFF. The gene calls are TRBV19 and TRBJ2-1; TCRdb calls TRBD1, which cannot be checked without DNA. Germline CDR1 LNHDA, CDR2 SQIVND (reference sequence). The CDR3 loop spans 18 amino acids.

The genes are TRBV12-3 or TRBV12-4 and TRBJ2-2. The CDR3 is 15 residues long. Here the CDR3 reads CASSFVPADTGELFF.

This clonotype registers medium-sized by frequency. The chain combines TRBV5-6 with TRBJ2-5. Germline CDR1 SGHDT, CDR2 YYEEEE. The CDR3 runs to 14 residues. The CDR3: CASSLGLEIETQYF.

V usage is TRBV13 and J usage is TRBJ1-1; the TRBD1 assignment by TCRdb is unverifiable without DNA. The CDR3 runs 18 residues. Germline CDR1 is PRHDT and CDR2 is FYEKMQ (reference sequence). The CDR3 loop is CASSLAGTGVLLNTEAFF.

The chain couples TRBV6-5 to TRBJ2-2. CDR3 length equals 15 residues. Germline CDR1 MNHEY, CDR2 SVGAGI. The CDR3 sequence: CASSYSNDWVWELFF.

This clonotype is classed as medium-sized by frequency. The gene calls are TRBV6-4 and TRBJ2-2; TCRdb's D call, TRBD2, is unchecked because there is no DNA. The CDR3 totals 14 residues. CDR1 is MRHNA and CDR2 is SNTAGT in the germline V gene. The CDR3 loop reads CASSDRGDAGELFF.

This clonotype is deemed medium-sized by its frequency. The J gene is TRBJ1-2, the V gene TRBV20-1. This CDR3 contains 11 residues. Germline V gene data show CDR1 as DFQATT and CDR2 as SNEGSKA (reference sequence). The CDR3 sequence is CSAIPNYGYTF.

This clonotype registers medium-sized by frequency. The V and J genes are TRBV6-5 and TRBJ2-7; TCRdb designates TRBD2, a call that cannot be tested without DNA. In germline, CDR1 is MNHEY, CDR2 SVGAGI. The CDR3 runs to 17 residues. The CDR3 protein is CASSHSSSGALSYEQYF.

Its frequency marks this clonotype as medium-sized. The chain combines TRBV6-1 with TRBJ1-2. Germline V lookup: CDR1 MNHNS, CDR2 SASEGT. The CDR3 is made up of 15 amino acids. The CDR3 is CASSGGHSYNGGYTF.

Considering frequency, this clonotype is medium-sized. The chain joins TRBV27 to TRBJ2-2; TCRdb names TRBD2, which stays unverified in the absence of DNA. This CDR3 is 14 amino acids long. The germline CDR1 and CDR2 sequences are MNHEY and SMNVEV (reference sequence). This CDR3 reads CASRTKRGVGELFF.

Its frequency marks this clonotype as medium-sized. The rearrangement links TRBV19 to TRBJ2-2; TCRdb lists TRBD2, though no DNA is available to test this call. Germline CDR1 reads LNHDA; CDR2 reads SQIVND (reference sequence). CDR3 length equals 16 residues. The CDR3 here is CASSVTSGGLDGELFF.

The V call is TRBV11-1, the J call TRBJ2-3. This CDR3 contains 11 residues. Looked up from germline, CDR1 is SGHAT and CDR2 is FQDESV (reference sequence). CDR3 in amino acids: CASSLIDTQYF.

This clonotype is identified as medium-sized from frequency. The gene calls are TRBV15 and TRBJ1-4; TCRdb gives TRBD1 as the D gene, but with no DNA this cannot be confirmed. CDR1 is LNHNV, CDR2 YYDKDF, per germline (reference sequence). This CDR3 comprises 14 residues. The CDR3 spells CATSRDRGAEKLFF.

This clonotype is identified as medium-sized (0.01 to 0.1%) from frequency. The J gene is TRBJ2-3, the V gene TRBV19; TCRdb indicates TRBD2, and absent DNA this call remains unverified. The CDR3 sequence is 13 residues long. From germline, CDR1 is LNHDA and CDR2 SQIVND (reference sequence). Here the CDR3 reads CASSPPGTDTQYF.

By frequency, this clonotype is medium-sized. This chain connects TRBV19 to TRBJ1-4. This CDR3 comprises 14 residues. CDR1 LNHDA and CDR2 SQIVND come from the germline V gene (reference sequence). The CDR3 protein is CASSIDLVNEKLFF.

CDR3 residues: CASSLRQGGNQPQHF. The rearrangement joins TRBV4-3 to TRBJ1-5; TCRdb calls TRBD1, which cannot be checked without DNA. This CDR3 spans 15 amino acids. Germline assignment: CDR1 LGHNA and CDR2 YSLEER.

Measured by frequency, this clonotype is medium-sized. The J gene is TRBJ2-2, the V gene TRBV6-5; TCRdb outputs TRBD2, but without DNA this stays unchecked. The CDR3 totals 12 residues. CDR1 is MNHEY and CDR2 is SVGAGI in the germline V gene. The CDR3 sequence: CASRGRSGELFF.